This TCR beta chain was recovered during a study of shared clonotypes between healthy human individuals. The assay was immunoSEQ multiplex PCR, and TCRdb's table has in-frame clones only and misses some. The table records around 510,000 clones, around three quarters of them present only once. The V gene lost 4 bases and the J gene lost 5 bases, with 10 bases spanning the gap. Germline CDR1 reads SGHAT; CDR2 reads FQNNGV. This CDR3 spans 13 amino acids. The receptor comes from a woman aged 40 to 50 in good health. Some clones in this sample may be carry-over from other donors' samples. The J gene is TRBJ2-3, the V gene TRBV11-2, with D possibly being TRBD2 (5 bases). The sample taken for sequencing was PBMCs. The DNA of the CDR3 is TGTGCCAGCAGCTCCCTTAGCGTAGATACGCAGTATTTT. It translates to CASSSLSVDTQYF. The whole variable domain, filled in from reference TRBV11-2 and TRBJ2-3, reads EAGVAQSPRYKIIEKRQSVAFWCNPISGHATLYWYQQILGQGPKLLIQFQNNGVVDDSQLPKDRFSAERLKGVDSTLKIQPAKLEDSAVYLCASSSLSVDTQYFGPGTRLTVL.